The T cell receptor beta chain under discussion was sequenced for a study of blood T cell repertoires in COVID-19. Study at large: The United States, Italy and Spain provided the acute and convalescent COVID-19 samples.

Participant-reported clinical history was the basis for cohort assignment. Germline V gene data show CDR1 as MDHEN and CDR2 as SYDVKM. The CDR3 totals 14 residues. The V segment lost 5 bases and the J segment 8 bases; nucleotides outside the gene matches: 11. As processed by the authors: Estimation of nucleated cell counts relied on the amplification of reference gene primers. Clones were read by immunoSEQ multiplex PCR, and TCRdb kept only the in-frame ones, dropping some. V, J and clone size derive from that table, while D and trimming were established from the DNA sequence. Found here are approximately 180,000 clones, roughly nine tenths of them singletons; the top ten hold under 3%.

The sequenced sample was PBMCs or T cells enriched from blood (not recorded which). This chain links TRBV28 with TRBJ1-2, with 7 bases identical to TRBD1. The TCR originated in a woman aged 40 to 50 with acute COVID-19. CDR3 in amino acids: CASSPNRQGGGYTF. For the CDR3, the DNA is TGTGCCAGCAGTCCCAATAGACAGGGTGGCGGCTACACCTTC.